This TCR beta chain was sequenced during a study of beta chain features in type 1 diabetes. Study observations and caveats: Moderate but significant shortening of TCRB CDR3s was recorded in all four CD4+ subsets from Type 1 diabetes patients.

Isolated RNA was reverse transcribed in full, so expressed TCRB transcripts were sequenced. Naive, central memory and regulatory T cell samples produced a mean of about 3.4 million reads. The repertoire was sequenced with immunoSEQ multiplex PCR; TCRdb's copy has only in-frame clones and lacks some. The table includes some 360,000 clones, around 10% detected once. The germline V gene encodes CDR1 SEHNR and CDR2 FQNEAQ (reference sequence). There are 14 residues in the CDR3. The trim removed 2 bases at V and 13 bases at J, leaving 10 bases unmatched. Details on this clone: The antigen is not known.

Sequencing was done on a sample of central memory CD4+ T cells from blood. The TCR was taken from a man aged 25 to 40 with type 1 diabetes. The chain couples TRBV7-9 to TRBJ2-1, with 8 bases that match TRBD2. The CDR3 DNA sequence: TGTGCCAGCAGCTTAACTAGCGGCGCGGGGGATCAGTTCTTC. As protein: CASSLTSGAGDQFF.